This T cell receptor (beta chain) appears in the sequencing data of a study of CXCR3-negative and CXCR3-positive naive CD8 T cells. On this clonotype: Its antigen is unknown.

The authors prepared UMI-labeled TRB cDNA libraries by 5' RACE. TCRdb re-called the 5' RACE reads; one entry per CDR3 protein, DNA not given. The table gives some 45,000 distinct CDR3 sequences; the top ten clones make up about 1.4% of it. There are 14 residues in the CDR3. Germline V CDR1 and CDR2: MDHEN, SYDVKM. The naive CD8+ gate required CD45RO-CCR7+CD27+CD95- phenotype. Study-level results: In both naive subsets diversity was comparably high, whereas memory CD8+ cells showed much lower diversity. TRB CDR3s of CXCR3-positive naive cells were more hydrophobic than those of CXCR3-negative naive cells. Naive CXCR3-positive and CXCR3-negative cells shared TRBV-TRBJ usage; memory cells diverged.

This TCR was recovered from a human donor in good health. Some clones in this sample may be carry-over from other donors' samples. This chain connects TRBV28 to TRBJ2-7; TCRdb calls TRBD1, which cannot be checked without DNA. Sequencing input: naive CXCR3- CD8+ T cells from blood. The subset denotes: CD45RO-CCR7+CD27+CD95- naive CD8+ T cells lacking CXCR3 (TNR3-). The CDR3 region is CASSLRTETYEQYF.